This paragraph reports one T cell receptor beta chain. Antigen: not known. This CDR3 has 16 amino acids. Germline assignment: CDR1 SGHNT and CDR2 YYREEE (reference sequence). V was clipped by 4 bases and J by 3 bases; unmatched bases: 12. The primer mix had 60 Vbeta and 13 Jbeta primers. Some clones are missing from TCRdb's copy, which holds only in-frame ones; the method was immunoSEQ multiplex PCR. The profile shows 150,000 or so clones, about 74% of them singletons. The sample originates from a study of cytomegalovirus exposure and HLA in healthy donors. In the study overall: Among about 179 million T cells, an earlier analysis found roughly 110 million unique TCR beta sequences.

Broader study findings: Among the CMV-associated chains, a few were confirmed in vitro as specific for CMV antigens. HLA-A and HLA-B allele assignments for most subjects were reportedly predicted accurately using TCR beta sequences. Immune exposure information available was restricted to CMV serostatus.

What was sequenced was PBMCs. The receptor comes from a woman between 35 and 50 years old in good health and CMV-seronegative. This chain uses TRBV5-4 with TRBJ1-1, with 7 bases lining up with TRBD1. CDR3 nucleotide sequence: TGTGCCAGCAGCCTCGCGCTCAGGGGGTCGGACACTGAAGCTTTCTTT. Encoded protein: CASSLALRGSDTEAFF. The whole variable domain, filled in from reference TRBV5-4 and TRBJ1-1, reads ETGVTQSPTHLIKTRGQQVTLRCSSQSGHNTVSWYQQALGQGPQFIFQYYREEENGRGNFPPRFSGLQFPNYSSELNVNALELDDSALYLCASSLALRGSDTEAFFGQGTRLTVV.